Below, 9 T cell receptor beta chains from the same sample are listed, as sequenced in a study of T cells after yellow fever vaccination. MiXCR, applied by TCRdb to the 5' RACE reads, yields one record per CDR3 protein. The table records around 360,000 distinct CDR3 sequences, around a tenth of them present only once. Here the sequenced sample was PBMCs, taken on the day of the first yellow fever vaccination. The source of these receptors is a man between 18 and 29 years old who received the YFV17D yellow fever vaccine.

This clonotype showed up just a few times. The chain combines TRBV15 with TRBJ2-1; 13 positions agree with TRBD2. CDR3 size: 15 residues. The V segment lost 5 bases and the J segment 7 bases; nucleotides outside the gene matches: 5. The V gene's germline CDR1 is LNHNV and CDR2 YYDKDF (reference sequence). This chain's CDR3 is CATSAGTSGKNEQFF. The CDR3 region has the DNA TGTGCCACCAGCGCCGGGACTAGCGGGAAAAATGAGCAGTTCTTC.

The table lists this clonotype with a few counts. The chain has TRBV5-1 and TRBJ2-7; tentative D call: TRBD1 (6 bases). V was cut by 4 bases and J by 10 bases, with 15 bases left in between. Looked up from germline, CDR1 is SGHRS and CDR2 is YFSETQ. The CDR3 is 12 amino acids. The CDR3 is CASSENQGHQYF. The CDR3 bases are TGCGCCAGCAGCGAGAACCAGGGACATCAGTACTTC. Filled out from reference TRBV5-1 and TRBJ2-7, the complete variable domain reads KAGVTQTPRYLIKTRGQQVTLSCSPISGHRSVSWYQQTPGQGLQFLFEYFSETQRNKGNFPGRFSGRQFSNSRSEMNVSTLELGDSALYLCASSENQGHQYFGPGTRLTVT.

This clonotype was seen a handful of times. The chain links TRBV24-1 to TRBJ1-2; 8 bases line up with TRBD1. CDR1 is KGHDR, CDR2 SFDVKD, per germline. Trimming cost V 4 bases and J 4 bases; bases outside gene matches: 4. This CDR3 spans 14 amino acids. The CDR3 nucleotides are TGTGCCACCAGTGAAACCGGGACAGGCTATGGCTACACCTTC. Translated: CATSETGTGYGYTF.

This clonotype came up a few times. The chain's CDR3 is CASSLGQSPSGANVLTF. CDR3 bases: TGTGCCAGCAGCTTGGGACAGAGCCCATCTGGGGCCAACGTCCTGACTTTC. The chain carries TRBV5-4 and TRBJ2-6; possible D gene TRBD1, 5 bases. CDR3 size: 17 residues. The germline gives CDR1 SGHNT, CDR2 YYREEE (reference sequence). Trimming removed 0 bases from V and 1 base from J, with 11 bases in between.

This clonotype has a count of ten or more. The chain uses TRBV10-3 and TRBJ2-3; D may be TRBD2 (5 bases). Trimming removed 2 bases from V and 0 bases from J, with 12 bases in between. This CDR3 is built from 16 residues. Germline CDR1 ENHRY, CDR2 SYGVKD. For the CDR3, the DNA is TGTGCCATCAGTGAGACGGACTGGCTAAGCACAGATACGCAGTATTTT. It codes for CAISETDWLSTDTQYF.

The rearrangement uses TRBV9 and TRBJ2-1; 9 bases match TRBD1. The CDR3 contains 15 residues. Germline CDR1 reads SGDLS; CDR2 reads YYNGEE. The ends lost 0 bases at V and 3 bases at J; junction bases unmatched: 1. The CDR3 here is CASSVGDRDYNEQFF. The CDR3 bases are TGTGCCAGCAGCGTAGGGGACAGGGACTACAATGAGCAGTTCTTC.

The sample holds many counts of this clonotype. This chain links TRBV20-1 with TRBJ2-1; no definite D call. CDR3 length: 13 amino acids. CDR1 is DFQATT and CDR2 is SNEGSKA in the germline V gene (reference sequence). V was clipped by 7 bases and J by 0 bases, with 10 bases between them. The CDR3 is CSVPPLSYNEQFF. CDR3 DNA sequence: TGCAGTGTACCACCTCTCTCCTACAATGAGCAGTTCTTC.

The rearrangement uses TRBV5-6 and TRBJ2-5; D gene unclear. Germline-derived CDR1 and CDR2 are SGHDT and YYEEEE. Trimming took 4 bases from V and 4 from J, leaving 8 bases between them. The CDR3 consists of 12 residues. CDR3 sequence reads: CASSDPGETQYF. The CDR3 DNA sequence: TGTGCCAGCAGCGATCCGGGAGAGACCCAGTACTTC.

This clonotype was counted only a few times. V usage is TRBV12-3 or TRBV12-4 and J usage is TRBJ1-2; D not resolved. The CDR3 covers 14 residues. Between the trimmed V and J ends, which lost 8 bases and 8 bases, there was a span of 21 bases. The DNA of the CDR3 is TGTGCCAGCTCAGGCGGGCCCCAAGGAAGGGGCTACACCTTC. Translated: CASSGGPQGRGYTF.